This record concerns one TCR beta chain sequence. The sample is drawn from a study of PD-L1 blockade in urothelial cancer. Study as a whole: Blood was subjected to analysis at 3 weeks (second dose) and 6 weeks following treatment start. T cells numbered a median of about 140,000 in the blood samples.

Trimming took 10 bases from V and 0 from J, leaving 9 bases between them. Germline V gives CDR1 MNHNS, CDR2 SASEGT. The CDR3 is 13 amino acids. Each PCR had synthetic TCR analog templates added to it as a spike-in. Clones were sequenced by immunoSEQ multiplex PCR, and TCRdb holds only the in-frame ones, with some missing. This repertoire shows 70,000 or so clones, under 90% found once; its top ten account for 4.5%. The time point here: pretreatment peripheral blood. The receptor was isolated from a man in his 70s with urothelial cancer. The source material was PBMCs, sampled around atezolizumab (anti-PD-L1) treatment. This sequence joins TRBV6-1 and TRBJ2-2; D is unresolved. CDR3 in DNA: TGTGCCACGAGCAGGACGAACACCGGGGAGCTGTTTTTT. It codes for CATSRTNTGELFF.